The next 29 T cell receptor beta chains were all read from a single sample in a study of cytotoxic CD8 clonotypes in ibrutinib-treated CLL. The data were produced by immunoSEQ multiplex PCR, yet TCRdb's version contains in-frame clones alone and is incomplete. The table lists 330,000 or so clones, over 55% of them singletons. The sample was PBMCs, taken after 36 months of ibrutinib treatment. These receptor sequences come from a human donor with chronic lymphocytic leukemia.

A few counts support this clone. The V and J genes are TRBV5-6 and TRBJ2-7, with D unclear. The germline CDR1 and CDR2 sequences are SGHDT and YYEEEE. The CDR3 has 11 amino acids. Trimming cost V 0 bases and J 6 bases, with 4 bases left between them. The CDR3 sequence is CASSLGPEQYF. CDR3 DNA sequence: TGTGCCAGCAGCTTGGGTCCCGAGCAGTACTTC.

V is TRBV5-1 and J is TRBJ1-2, with TRBD1 identical over 7 bases. J gave up 3 bases and V 4 bases, and 3 bases lay outside the gene matches. CDR1 SGHRS and CDR2 YFSETQ come from the germline V gene. CDR3 size: 13 residues. The CDR3 nucleotides read TGCGCCAGCAGCGGTGGGACAGACTATGGCTACACCTTC. This codes for CASSGGTDYGYTF.

The J gene is TRBJ2-3, the V gene TRBV10-3, with TRBD2 identical over 8 bases. From germline, CDR1 is ENHRY and CDR2 SYGVKD. V was pared by 4 bases and J by 5 bases, with 8 bases of the junction left unmatched. The CDR3 sequence is 15 residues long. The CDR3 coding sequence is TGTGCCATCAGTGCTTGGCGGGGGGTTGGAGATACGCAGTATTTT. Translated, it gives CAISAWRGVGDTQYF.

V and J are TRBV28 and TRBJ2-7; TRBD1 might be the D (5 bases). V lost 2 bases and J lost 0, with 8 bases in between. Germline CDR1 and CDR2: MDHEN and SYDVKM. There are 14 residues in the CDR3. CDR3 residues: CASSLQGYSYEQYF. The CDR3 DNA sequence: TGTGCCAGCAGTTTACAGGGATACTCCTACGAGCAGTACTTC.

This chain joins TRBV5-1 and TRBJ2-2; a weak D match, TRBD1 (5 bases). V was cut by 6 bases and J by 4 bases, with 10 bases left in between. This CDR3 is 13 amino acids long. Germline CDR1 and CDR2: SGHRS and YFSETQ. CDR3 region: CASKDQGTGELFF. In nucleotides, the CDR3 is TGCGCCAGCAAAGACCAGGGCACCGGGGAGCTGTTTTTT.

The chain combines TRBV9 with TRBJ1-2, with D possibly being TRBD1 (5 bases). V lost 4 bases and J lost 4, with 11 bases in between. There are 13 residues in the CDR3. From germline, CDR1 is SGDLS and CDR2 YYNGEE. In DNA form, the CDR3 reads TGTGCCAGCAGCCCTACAGGCGCCTATGGCTACACCTTC. Its translation is CASSPTGAYGYTF.

The chain uses TRBV19 and TRBJ2-2; 7 nucleotides align to TRBD1. The CDR3 extends over 14 amino acids. The V segment lost 3 bases and the J segment 8 bases; nucleotides outside the gene matches: 6. In germline, CDR1 is LNHDA, CDR2 SQIVND (reference sequence). The CDR3 protein is CASSIDRDGGELFF. CDR3 nucleotides: TGTGCCAGTAGTATCGACAGGGATGGGGGGGAGCTGTTTTTT.

This clone was detected only once. The chain couples TRBV6-1 to TRBJ2-5; perhaps TRBD1 as D (5 bases). Trimming stripped 6 bases from V and 3 bases from J, with 14 bases between. The CDR3 is made up of 14 amino acids. Germline V gene data show CDR1 as MNHNS and CDR2 as SASEGT. The chain's CDR3 is CASRDTGSEETQYF. CDR3 in DNA: TGTGCCAGCAGGGATACAGGATCGGAAGAGACCCAGTACTTC.

The chain carries TRBV1 and TRBJ2-3. TRBV1 is flagged as a pseudogene. The CDR3 is made up of 9 amino acids. CDR3 nucleotides: TGCACTGACACAGATACGCAGTATTTT. Its translation is CTDTDTQYF.

The chain joins TRBV14 to TRBJ1-1, with 9 positions matching TRBD1. Germline V gene lookup returns CDR1 SGHDN and CDR2 FVKESK. The CDR3 sequence is 16 residues long. V was pared by 4 bases and J by 1 base, with 7 bases of the junction left unmatched. The CDR3: CASSPPQGQGNTEAFF. In DNA, the CDR3 is TGTGCCAGCAGCCCCCCCCAGGGACAGGGGAACACTGAAGCTTTCTTT.

The chain joins TRBV5-1 to TRBJ2-5; 7 nucleotides match TRBD1. CDR1 is SGHRS, CDR2 YFSETQ, per germline. Trimming removed 4 bases from V and 3 bases from J; junction bases left unmatched: 6. This CDR3 region has 14 residues. CDR3 residues: CASSIQGSKETQYF. In DNA, the CDR3 is TGCGCCAGCAGCATACAGGGGTCCAAAGAGACCCAGTACTTC.

The chain uses TRBV6-5 and TRBJ1-4; D gene ambiguous. This CDR3 is 15 amino acids long. CDR1 is MNHEY, CDR2 SVGAGI, per germline. V lost 1 base and J 5 bases, leaving 11 bases between the germline ends. The CDR3 DNA sequence: TGTGCCAGCAGTTACTACCGCGGACCCAATGAAAAACTGTTTTTT. This sequence encodes CASSYYRGPNEKLFF.

The genes are TRBV9 and TRBJ1-3, with TRBD1 matching over 7 bases. Trimming removed 0 bases from V and 8 bases from J; junction bases left unmatched: 11. The V gene's germline CDR1 is SGDLS and CDR2 YYNGEE. The CDR3 runs 16 residues. CDR3 in amino acids: CASSVASGTVDHTIYF. CDR3 DNA sequence: TGTGCCAGCAGCGTAGCTTCCGGGACAGTGGACCACACCATATATTTT.

The V gene is TRBV9, the J gene TRBJ1-6; TRBD1 matches at 7 bases. The germline V gene has CDR1 SGDLS and CDR2 YYNGEE. The CDR3 covers 14 residues. Trimming cost V 2 bases and J 7 bases; bases outside gene matches: 3. This CDR3 reads CASSVGRGNSPLHF. CDR3 nucleotides: TGTGCCAGCAGCGTGGGCAGGGGGAATTCACCCCTCCACTTT.

The chain carries TRBV5-4 and TRBJ1-3, with D unclear. With 0 bases removed from V and 5 bases from J, the gap between germline ends came to 9 bases. This CDR3 has 14 amino acids. Per germline, CDR1 SGHNT and CDR2 YYREEE (reference sequence). The CDR3 loop reads CASSLVQERNTIYF. For the CDR3, the DNA is TGTGCCAGCAGCTTGGTTCAGGAGCGAAACACCATATATTTT.

This chain connects TRBV25-1 to TRBJ1-4; D may be TRBD1 (5 bases). Germline CDR1 reads MGHDK; CDR2 reads SYGVNS. Trimming left V 1 base short and J 8 bases short, with 14 bases between. The CDR3 is 15 residues long. CDR3 sequence (DNA): TGTGCCAGCAGTGAATTGGGGGGTTCAGGCGAAAAACTGTTTTTT. Amino acid sequence: CASSELGGSGEKLFF.

V usage is TRBV23-1 and J usage is TRBJ1-5; 8 bases match TRBD1. TRBV23-1 is an open reading frame, and its role is uncertain. CDR3 size: 14 residues. With V trimmed by 3 bases and J by 5 bases, 3 bases remained unmatched. CDR3 DNA sequence: TGCGCCAGCAGTCATCAGGGGGCATATCAGCCCCAGCATTTT. Translating gives CASSHQGAYQPQHF.

This sequence joins TRBV10-2 and TRBJ1-5; possible D gene TRBD1, 6 bases. The CDR3 consists of 14 residues. Deletions cut 6 bases from V and 5 bases from J, with 14 bases between. Looked up from germline, CDR1 is WSHSY and CDR2 is SAAADI. As DNA, the CDR3 is TGCGCCAGCAGAGGCCCCAGGGGTGATCAGCCCCAGCATTTT. It specifies CASRGPRGDQPQHF.

This clone was detected once. The CDR3 region is CASSDESYEQYF. The CDR3 region has the DNA TGTGCCAGCAGTGACGAATCCTACGAGCAGTACTTC. The rearrangement joins TRBV2 to TRBJ2-7, with D unresolved. CDR1 is SNHLY, CDR2 FYNNEI, per germline. The CDR3 extends over 12 amino acids. Trimming removed 3 bases from V and 1 base from J, with 4 bases in between.

The genes are TRBV7-9 and TRBJ1-2; 7 bases match TRBD1. The ends lost 6 bases at V and 8 bases at J; junction bases unmatched: 9. The CDR3 has 13 residues. Germline V gene data show CDR1 as SEHNR and CDR2 as FQNEAQ (reference sequence). The CDR3 sequence is CASRPEGADGYTF. The CDR3 nucleotides read TGTGCCAGCAGGCCCGAGGGGGCCGACGGCTACACCTTC. The full variable domain, with the rest looked up from reference TRBV7-9 and TRBJ1-2, is DTGVSQNPRHKITKRGQNVTFRCDPISEHNRLYWYRQTLGQGPEFLTYFQNEAQLEKSRLLSDRFSAERPKGSFSTLEIQRTEQGDSAMYLCASRPEGADGYTFGSGTRLTVV.

Only a few counts were recorded for this clone. The gene calls are TRBV27 and TRBJ2-1, with D tentatively TRBD1 (6 bases). V lost 5 bases and J lost 9, with 11 bases in between. The CDR3 extends over 12 amino acids. In germline, CDR1 is MNHEY, CDR2 SMNVEV (reference sequence). Written as DNA, the CDR3 is TGTGCCAGCAGTGATAGACAGGTTGAGCAGTTCTTC. Protein: CASSDRQVEQFF.

This clone has a handful of counts. The chain couples TRBV11-2 to TRBJ2-5; D is uncertain. CDR1 is SGHAT and CDR2 is FQNNGV in the germline V gene. The CDR3 covers 15 residues. V was trimmed by 4 bases and J by 1 base, leaving 13 bases between them. The CDR3 region is CASSSLGAPQETQYF. CDR3 DNA: TGTGCCAGCAGCTCCCTCGGCGCTCCCCAAGAGACCCAGTACTTC.

There are a few counts of this clone. V gene TRBV28 combines with J gene TRBJ1-2, with D possibly being TRBD1 (5 bases). Germline lookup yields CDR1 MDHEN and CDR2 SYDVKM. CDR3 size: 14 residues. The V end lost 7 bases, the J end lost 1 base, and 13 bases lay between the germline ends. CDR3 sequence reads: CASIQDSLNYGYTF. In nucleotides, the CDR3 is TGTGCCAGCATCCAAGACAGCCTTAACTATGGCTACACCTTC.

The table lists this clone with a few counts. The rearrangement joins TRBV6-5 to TRBJ1-2, with TRBD1 as a possible D gene (5 bases). CDR1 is MNHEY, CDR2 SVGAGI, per germline. CDR3 size: 12 residues. V was shortened by 4 bases and J by 8 bases, with 11 bases between the two germline ends. The CDR3 DNA reads as TGTGCCAGCAGTTGGGGACCGGGGGGCTACACCTTC. Amino acid sequence: CASSWGPGGYTF.

This CDR3 reads CASSRGAYGYTF. The CDR3 nucleotides are TGTGCCAGCAGCCGAGGCGCCTATGGCTACACCTTC. The chain links TRBV7-9 to TRBJ1-2; D call uncertain. Trimming left V 5 bases short and J 4 bases short, with 8 bases between. Germline lookup yields CDR1 SEHNR and CDR2 FQNEAQ (reference sequence). This CDR3 region has 12 residues. The full variable domain, rest sourced from reference TRBV7-9 and TRBJ1-2, is DTGVSQNPRHKITKRGQNVTFRCDPISEHNRLYWYRQTLGQGPEFLTYFQNEAQLEKSRLLSDRFSAERPKGSFSTLEIQRTEQGDSAMYLCASSRGAYGYTFGSGTRLTVV.

The rearrangement links TRBV5-1 to TRBJ2-3; D assignment may be TRBD1 or TRBD2 (5 bases each). Germline CDR1 reads SGHRS; CDR2 reads YFSETQ. The CDR3 extends over 15 amino acids. Trimming shortened V by 4 bases and J by 1 base, and 13 bases separated the two germline ends. The CDR3 nucleotides read TGCGCCAGCAGCCACCGGGACCAAGGCACAGATACGCAGTATTTT. Protein: CASSHRDQGTDTQYF.

CDR3 region: CASSQEQRGTGELFF. CDR3 in DNA: TGTGCCAGCAGCCAAGAGCAAAGGGGTACCGGGGAGCTGTTTTTT. This chain joins TRBV4-2 and TRBJ2-2, with D possibly TRBD1 on 5 matching bases. V dropped 0 bases and J dropped 5 bases, with 10 bases sitting between them. Germline CDR1 reads LGHNA; CDR2 reads YNFKEQ. This CDR3 has 15 residues.

The V gene is TRBV13, the J gene TRBJ2-7; unclear D gene. CDR1 is PRHDT, CDR2 FYEKMQ, per germline (reference sequence). V was shortened by 0 bases and J by 7 bases, with 13 bases between the two germline ends. This CDR3 has 14 amino acids. The CDR3 bases are TGTGCCAGCAGCTTAGGGTTTCTGCTAGGGGAGCAGTACTTC. This encodes CASSLGFLLGEQYF.

This clone was counted between two and nine times. V is TRBV9 and J is TRBJ1-5, with D uncertain. Germline lookup yields CDR1 SGDLS and CDR2 YYNGEE. Trimming left V 0 bases short and J 3 bases short, with 7 bases between. This CDR3 spans 14 amino acids. Written as DNA, the CDR3 is TGTGCCAGCAGCGTAGCTCCCGACAATCAGCCCCAGCATTTT. Its protein product is CASSVAPDNQPQHF. The full variable domain, its missing parts supplied by reference TRBV9 and TRBJ1-5, is DSGVTQTPKHLITATGQRVTLRCSPRSGDLSVYWYQQSLDQGLQFLIQYYNGEERAKGNILERFSAQQFPDLHSELNLSSLELGDSALYFCASSVAPDNQPQHFGDGTRLSIL.